This TCR beta chain stems from a study of beta chain features in type 1 diabetes. Every donor provided one heparinised blood draw, which averaged around 110 mL. Stem cell-like memory, regulatory, central memory and naive CD4+ cells were sorted via CD45RO/CCR7/CD25/CD127/CD95/CD27. Each of the sorted populations had a purity greater than 95%. This clone was detected only a few times. Its target is not known. Unmatched junction bases numbered 11, after V lost 5 bases and J lost 6 bases. CDR3 size: 14 residues. Germline V CDR1 and CDR2: GTSNPN, SVGIG (reference sequence). The entirety of the isolated RNA underwent reverse transcription, so expressed TCRB transcripts were sequenced. Read counts averaged roughly 3.5 million for samples of naive, central memory and regulatory T cells. Produced via immunoSEQ multiplex PCR; TCRdb's table is partial and in-frame only. The sample has under 300,000 clones; over 11% are singletons.

Overall study findings and caveats: Moderate but significant shortening of TCRB CDR3s was recorded in all four CD4+ subsets from Type 1 diabetes patients.

Source material: naive CD4+ T cells from blood. This chain links TRBV30 with TRBJ2-7, with TRBD1 matching 9 bases. The TCR was taken from a man aged 25 to 40 with type 1 diabetes. CDR3 sequence: CAWETGTGSGEQYF. In DNA form, the CDR3 reads TGTGCCTGGGAAACCGGGACAGGGTCAGGCGAGCAGTACTTC.